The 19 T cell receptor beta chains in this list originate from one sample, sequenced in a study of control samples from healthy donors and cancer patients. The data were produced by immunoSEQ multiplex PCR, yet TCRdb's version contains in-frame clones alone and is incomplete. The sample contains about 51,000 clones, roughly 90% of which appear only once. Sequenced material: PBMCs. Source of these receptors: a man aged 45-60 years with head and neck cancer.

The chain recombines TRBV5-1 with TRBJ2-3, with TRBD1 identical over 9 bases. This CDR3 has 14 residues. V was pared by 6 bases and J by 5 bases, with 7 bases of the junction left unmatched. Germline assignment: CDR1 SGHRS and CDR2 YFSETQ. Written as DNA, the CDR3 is TGCGCCAGCAAGGAACAGGGGGCCGGAGATACGCAGTATTTT. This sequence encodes CASKEQGAGDTQYF.

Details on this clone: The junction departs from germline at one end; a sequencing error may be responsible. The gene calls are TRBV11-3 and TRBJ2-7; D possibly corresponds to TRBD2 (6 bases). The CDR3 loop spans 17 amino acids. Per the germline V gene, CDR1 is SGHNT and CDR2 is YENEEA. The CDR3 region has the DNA TGTGCCGGCAGCCACCCACCCGCGGAGGTAGCGGACTACGAGCAGTACTTC. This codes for CAGSHPPAEVADYEQYF.

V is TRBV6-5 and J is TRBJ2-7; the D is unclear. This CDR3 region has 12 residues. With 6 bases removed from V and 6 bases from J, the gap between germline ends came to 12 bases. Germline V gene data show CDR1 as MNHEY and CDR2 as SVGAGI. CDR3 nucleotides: TGTGCCAGCAGCCCCGGACGAGTCGAGCAGTACTTC. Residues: CASSPGRVEQYF.

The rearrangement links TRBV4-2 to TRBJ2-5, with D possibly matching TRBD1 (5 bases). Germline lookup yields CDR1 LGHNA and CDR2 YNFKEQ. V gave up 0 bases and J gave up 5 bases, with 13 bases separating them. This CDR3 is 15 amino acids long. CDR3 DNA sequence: TGTGCCAGCAGCCAAGATCCCACAGGACGGGAGACCCAGTACTTC. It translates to CASSQDPTGRETQYF.

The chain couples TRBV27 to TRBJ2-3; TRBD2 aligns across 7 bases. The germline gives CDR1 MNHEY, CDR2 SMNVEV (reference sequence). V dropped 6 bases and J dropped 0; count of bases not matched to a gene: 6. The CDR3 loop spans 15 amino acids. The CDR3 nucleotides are TGTGCCAGCAGCGGAAGCGGGGAGAGCACAGATACGCAGTATTTT. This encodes CASSGSGESTDTQYF.

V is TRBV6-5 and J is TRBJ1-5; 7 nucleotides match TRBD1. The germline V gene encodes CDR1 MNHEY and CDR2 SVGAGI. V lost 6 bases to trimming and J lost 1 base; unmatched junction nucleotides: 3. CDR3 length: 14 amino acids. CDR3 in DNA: TGTGCCAGCAGGTTACAGGGGAGCAATCAGCCCCAGCATTTT. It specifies CASRLQGSNQPQHF.

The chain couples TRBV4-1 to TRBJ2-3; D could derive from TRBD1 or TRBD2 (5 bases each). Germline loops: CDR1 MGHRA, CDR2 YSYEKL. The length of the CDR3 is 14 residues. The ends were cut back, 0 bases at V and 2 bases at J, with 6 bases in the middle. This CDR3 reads CASSQDGTTDTQYF. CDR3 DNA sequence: TGCGCCAGCAGCCAAGACGGGACCACAGATACGCAGTATTTT.

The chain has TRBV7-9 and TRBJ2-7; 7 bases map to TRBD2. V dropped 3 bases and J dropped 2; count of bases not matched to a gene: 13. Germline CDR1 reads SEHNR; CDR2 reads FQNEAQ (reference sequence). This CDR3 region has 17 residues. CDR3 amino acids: CASSLALGAGDTYEQYF. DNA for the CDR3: TGTGCCAGCAGCTTGGCCCTAGGGGCGGGGGATACCTACGAGCAGTACTTC.

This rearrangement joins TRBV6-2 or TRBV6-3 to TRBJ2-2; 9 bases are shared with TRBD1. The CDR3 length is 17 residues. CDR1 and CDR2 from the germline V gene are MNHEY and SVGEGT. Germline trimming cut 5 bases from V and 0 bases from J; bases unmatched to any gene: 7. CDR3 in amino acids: CASSQPGQGANTGELFF. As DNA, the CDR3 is TGTGCCAGCAGTCAGCCGGGACAGGGAGCGAACACCGGGGAGCTGTTTTTT.

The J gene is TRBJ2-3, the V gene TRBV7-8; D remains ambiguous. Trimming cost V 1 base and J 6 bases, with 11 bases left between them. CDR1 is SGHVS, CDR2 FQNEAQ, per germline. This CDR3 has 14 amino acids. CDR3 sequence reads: CASSLDSPEDTQYF. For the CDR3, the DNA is TGTGCCAGCAGCTTAGATAGCCCGGAGGATACGCAGTATTTT.

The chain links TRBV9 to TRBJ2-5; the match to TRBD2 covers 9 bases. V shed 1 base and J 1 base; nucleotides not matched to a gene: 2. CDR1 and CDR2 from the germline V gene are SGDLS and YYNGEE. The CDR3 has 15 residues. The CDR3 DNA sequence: TGTGCCAGCAGCGTACTAGCGGGGATCCAAGAGACCCAGTACTTC. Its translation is CASSVLAGIQETQYF.

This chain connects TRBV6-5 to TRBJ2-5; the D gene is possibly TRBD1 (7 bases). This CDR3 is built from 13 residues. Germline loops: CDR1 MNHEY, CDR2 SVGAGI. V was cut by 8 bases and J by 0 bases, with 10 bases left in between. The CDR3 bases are TGTGCCAGCTCAGGGGGGTACCAAGAGACCCAGTACTTC. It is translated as CASSGGYQETQYF.

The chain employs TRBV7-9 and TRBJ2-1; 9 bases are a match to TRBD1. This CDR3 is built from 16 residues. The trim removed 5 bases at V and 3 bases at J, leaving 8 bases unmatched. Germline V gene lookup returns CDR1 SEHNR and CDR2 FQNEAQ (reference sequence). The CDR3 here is CASSPFTGGSYNEQFF. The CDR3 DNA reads TGTGCCAGCAGCCCATTTACAGGGGGCAGCTACAATGAGCAGTTCTTC.

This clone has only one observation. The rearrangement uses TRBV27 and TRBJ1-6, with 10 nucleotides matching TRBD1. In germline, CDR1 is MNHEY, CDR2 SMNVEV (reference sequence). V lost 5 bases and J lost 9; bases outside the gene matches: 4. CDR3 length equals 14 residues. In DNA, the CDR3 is TGTGCCAGCAGTAAACGGGACAGGGGTTCACCCCTCCACTTT. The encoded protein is CASSKRDRGSPLHF.

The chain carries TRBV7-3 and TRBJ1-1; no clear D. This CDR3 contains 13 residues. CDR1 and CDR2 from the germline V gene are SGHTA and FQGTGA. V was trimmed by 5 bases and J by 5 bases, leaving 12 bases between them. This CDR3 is CASSPSSSTEAFF. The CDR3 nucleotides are TGTGCCAGCAGCCCGAGTAGTTCGACTGAAGCTTTCTTT.

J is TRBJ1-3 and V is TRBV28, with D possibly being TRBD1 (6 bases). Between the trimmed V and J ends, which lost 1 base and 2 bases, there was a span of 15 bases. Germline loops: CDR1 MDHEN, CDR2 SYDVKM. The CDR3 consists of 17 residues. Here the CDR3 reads CASSLSYLGGTGNTIYF. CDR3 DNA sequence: TGTGCCAGCAGTTTATCATACTTAGGGGGGACTGGAAACACCATATATTTT.

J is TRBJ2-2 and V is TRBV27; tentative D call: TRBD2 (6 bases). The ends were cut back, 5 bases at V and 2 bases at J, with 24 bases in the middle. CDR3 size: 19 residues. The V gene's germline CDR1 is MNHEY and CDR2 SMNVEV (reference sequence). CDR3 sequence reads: CASSAWVAFGGKNTGELFF. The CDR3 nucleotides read TGTGCCAGCAGTGCCTGGGTAGCCTTTGGCGGGAAAAACACCGGGGAGCTGTTTTTT.

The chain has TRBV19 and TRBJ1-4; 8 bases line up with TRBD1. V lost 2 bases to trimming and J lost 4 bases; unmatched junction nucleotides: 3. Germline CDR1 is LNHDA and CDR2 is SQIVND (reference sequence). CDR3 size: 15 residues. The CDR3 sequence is CASSIMGTGNEKLFF. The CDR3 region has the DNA TGTGCCAGTAGTATAATGGGGACAGGTAATGAAAAACTGTTTTTT.

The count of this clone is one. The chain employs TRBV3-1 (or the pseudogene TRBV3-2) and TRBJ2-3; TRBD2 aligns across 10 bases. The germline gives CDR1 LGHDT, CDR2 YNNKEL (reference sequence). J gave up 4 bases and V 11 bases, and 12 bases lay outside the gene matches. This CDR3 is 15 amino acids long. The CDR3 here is CAGAGSGGASDTQYF. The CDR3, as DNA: TGTGCCGGGGCGGGAAGCGGGGGGGCGTCAGATACGCAGTATTTT.